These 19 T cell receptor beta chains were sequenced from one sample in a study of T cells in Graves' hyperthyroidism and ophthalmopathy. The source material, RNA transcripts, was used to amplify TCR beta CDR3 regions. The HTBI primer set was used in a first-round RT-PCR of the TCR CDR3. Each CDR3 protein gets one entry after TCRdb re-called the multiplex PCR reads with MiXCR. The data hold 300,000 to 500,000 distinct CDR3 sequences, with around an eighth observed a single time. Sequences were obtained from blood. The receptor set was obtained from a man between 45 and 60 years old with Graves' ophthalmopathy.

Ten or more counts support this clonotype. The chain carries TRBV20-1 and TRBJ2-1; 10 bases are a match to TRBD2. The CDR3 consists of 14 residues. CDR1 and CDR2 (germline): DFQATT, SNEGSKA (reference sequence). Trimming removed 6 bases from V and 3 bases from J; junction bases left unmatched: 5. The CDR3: CSAQSGRDYNEQFF. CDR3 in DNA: TGCAGTGCCCAAAGCGGGAGGGACTACAATGAGCAGTTCTTC.

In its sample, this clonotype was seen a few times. The CDR3 region is CASTRAGTLVQYF. In DNA form, the CDR3 reads TGTGCCAGCACCAGAGCCGGGACTCTCGTCCAGTACTTC. This rearrangement joins TRBV6-1 to TRBJ2-5; D possibly corresponds to TRBD2 (6 bases). Germline CDR1 is MNHNS and CDR2 is SASEGT. CDR3 size: 13 residues. The germline V and J ends were trimmed by 7 bases and 10 bases, with 19 bases remaining between them.

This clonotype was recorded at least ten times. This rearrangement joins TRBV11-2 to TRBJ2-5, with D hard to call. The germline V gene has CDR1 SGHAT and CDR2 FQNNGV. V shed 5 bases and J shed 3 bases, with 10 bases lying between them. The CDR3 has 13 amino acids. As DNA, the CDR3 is TGTGCCAGCAGCGCCGACCTAAAAGAGACCCAGTACTTC. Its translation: CASSADLKETQYF.

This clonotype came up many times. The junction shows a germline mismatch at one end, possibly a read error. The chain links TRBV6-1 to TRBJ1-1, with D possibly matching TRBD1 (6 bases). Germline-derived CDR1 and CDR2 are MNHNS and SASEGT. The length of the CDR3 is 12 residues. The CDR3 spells CATRQVKTEAFF. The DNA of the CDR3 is TGTGCCACCAGACAGGTGAAGACTGAAGCTTTCTTT.

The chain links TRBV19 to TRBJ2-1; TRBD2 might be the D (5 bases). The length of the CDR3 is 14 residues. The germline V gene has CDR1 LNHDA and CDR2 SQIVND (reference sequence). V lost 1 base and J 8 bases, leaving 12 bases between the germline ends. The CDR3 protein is CASSIGGSVYEQFF. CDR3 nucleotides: TGTGCCAGTAGTATAGGTGGGAGTGTCTATGAGCAGTTCTTC.

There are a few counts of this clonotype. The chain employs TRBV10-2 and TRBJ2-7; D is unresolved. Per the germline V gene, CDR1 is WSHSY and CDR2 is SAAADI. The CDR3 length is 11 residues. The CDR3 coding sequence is TGCGCGGCAGGTAGCTCCTACGAGCAGTACTTC. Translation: CAAGSSYEQYF.

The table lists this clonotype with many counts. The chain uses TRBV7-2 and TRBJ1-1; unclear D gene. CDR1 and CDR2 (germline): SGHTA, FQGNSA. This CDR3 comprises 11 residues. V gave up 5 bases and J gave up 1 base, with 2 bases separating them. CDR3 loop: CASSRNTEAFF. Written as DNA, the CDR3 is TGTGCCAGCAGCCGGAACACTGAAGCTTTCTTT.

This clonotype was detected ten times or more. CDR3 protein: CAWSLKPNTEAFF. The CDR3 nucleotides are TGTGCCTGGAGCCTGAAACCGAACACTGAAGCTTTCTTT. The chain has TRBV30 and TRBJ1-1, with D unclear. V lost 3 bases, J lost 1 base, and 9 bases lay in between. CDR1 GTSNPN and CDR2 SVGIG come from the germline V gene (reference sequence). CDR3 length: 13 amino acids.

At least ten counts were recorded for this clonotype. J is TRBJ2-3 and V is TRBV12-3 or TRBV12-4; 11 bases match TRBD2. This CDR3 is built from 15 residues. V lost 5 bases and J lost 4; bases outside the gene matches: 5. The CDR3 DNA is TGTGCCAGCAGTACCGGGACTAGCGGTTCAGATACGCAGTATTTT. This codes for CASSTGTSGSDTQYF.

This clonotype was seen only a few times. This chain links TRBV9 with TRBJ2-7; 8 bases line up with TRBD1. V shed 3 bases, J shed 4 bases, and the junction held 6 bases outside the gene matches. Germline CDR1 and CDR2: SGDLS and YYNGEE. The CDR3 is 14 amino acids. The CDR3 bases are TGTGCCAGCAGCGCCGGGACAGGAGAGTACGAGCAGTACTTC. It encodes CASSAGTGEYEQYF.

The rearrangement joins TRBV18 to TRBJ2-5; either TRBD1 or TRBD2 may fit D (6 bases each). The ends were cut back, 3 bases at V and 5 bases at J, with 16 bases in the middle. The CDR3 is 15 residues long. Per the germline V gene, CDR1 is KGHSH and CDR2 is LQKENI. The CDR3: CASSPSAGGYETQYF. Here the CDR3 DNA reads TGTGCCAGCTCACCCAGTGCCGGGGGCTATGAGACCCAGTACTTC.

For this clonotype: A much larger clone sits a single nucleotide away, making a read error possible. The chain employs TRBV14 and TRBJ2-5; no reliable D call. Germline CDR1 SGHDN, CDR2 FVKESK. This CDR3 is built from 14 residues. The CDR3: CTSSQEAYQETQYF. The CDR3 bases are TGTACCAGCAGCCAAGAGGCTTACCAAGAGACCCAGTACTTC.

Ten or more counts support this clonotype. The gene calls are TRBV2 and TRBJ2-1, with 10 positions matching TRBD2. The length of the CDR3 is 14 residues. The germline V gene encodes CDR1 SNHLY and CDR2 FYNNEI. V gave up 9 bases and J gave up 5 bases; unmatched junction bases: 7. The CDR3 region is CARTGLAYNNEQFF. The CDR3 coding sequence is TGTGCCAGAACGGGACTAGCGTATAACAATGAGCAGTTCTTC.

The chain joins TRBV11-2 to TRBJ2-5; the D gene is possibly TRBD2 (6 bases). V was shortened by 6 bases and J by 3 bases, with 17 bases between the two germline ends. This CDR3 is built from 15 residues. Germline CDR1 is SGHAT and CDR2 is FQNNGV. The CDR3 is CASRAPGRLEETQYF. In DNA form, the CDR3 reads TGTGCCAGCAGAGCCCCGGGGAGGCTGGAAGAGACCCAGTACTTC.

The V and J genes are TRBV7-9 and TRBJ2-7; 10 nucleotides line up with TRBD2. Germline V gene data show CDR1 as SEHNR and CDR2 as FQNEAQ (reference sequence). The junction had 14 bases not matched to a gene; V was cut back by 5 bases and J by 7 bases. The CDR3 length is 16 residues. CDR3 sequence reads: CASSLSGTSGTLEQYF. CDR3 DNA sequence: TGTGCCAGCAGCCTAAGCGGCACTAGCGGGACCTTAGAGCAGTACTTC. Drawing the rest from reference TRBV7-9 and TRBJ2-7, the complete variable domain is DTGVSQNPRHKITKRGQNVTFRCDPISEHNRLYWYRQTLGQGPEFLTYFQNEAQLEKSRLLSDRFSAERPKGSFSTLEIQRTEQGDSAMYLCASSLSGTSGTLEQYFGPGTRLTVT.

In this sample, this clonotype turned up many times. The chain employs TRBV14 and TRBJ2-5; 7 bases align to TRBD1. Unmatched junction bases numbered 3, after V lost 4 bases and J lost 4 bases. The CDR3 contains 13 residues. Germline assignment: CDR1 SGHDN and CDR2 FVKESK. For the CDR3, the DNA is TGTGCCAGCAGCCCCCGACAGGGAGAGACCCAGTACTTC. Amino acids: CASSPRQGETQYF. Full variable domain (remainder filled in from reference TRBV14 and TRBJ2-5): EAGVTQFPSHSVIEKGQTVTLRCDPISGHDNLYWYRRVMGKEIKFLLHFVKESKQDESGMPNNRFLAERTGGTYSTLKVQPAELEDSGVYFCASSPRQGETQYFGPGTRLLVL.

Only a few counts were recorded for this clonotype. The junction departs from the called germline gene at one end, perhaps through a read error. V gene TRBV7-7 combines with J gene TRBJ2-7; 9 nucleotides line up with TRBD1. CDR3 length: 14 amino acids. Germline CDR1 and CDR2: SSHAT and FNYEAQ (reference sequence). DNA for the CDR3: TGTGCTAGCAGCCTAGGGACAGGGTCTAACGAGCAGTACTTC. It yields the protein CASSLGTGSNEQYF.

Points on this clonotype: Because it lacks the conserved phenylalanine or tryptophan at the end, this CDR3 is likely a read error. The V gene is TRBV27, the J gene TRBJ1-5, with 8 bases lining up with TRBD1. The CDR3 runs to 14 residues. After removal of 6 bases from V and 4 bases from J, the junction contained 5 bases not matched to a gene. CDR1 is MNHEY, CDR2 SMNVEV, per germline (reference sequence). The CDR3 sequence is CASRLQGGNQPQHL. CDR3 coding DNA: TGTGCCAGCAGACTACAGGGGGGGAATCAGCCCCAGCATTTA.

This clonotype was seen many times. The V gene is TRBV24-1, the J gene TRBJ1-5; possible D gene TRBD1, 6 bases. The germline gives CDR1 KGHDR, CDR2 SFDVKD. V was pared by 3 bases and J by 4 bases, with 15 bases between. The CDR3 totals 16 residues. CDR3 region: CATSDPSRGHNQPQHF. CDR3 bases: TGTGCCACCAGTGATCCCAGCAGGGGACATAATCAGCCCCAGCATTTT.